The 28 T cell receptor beta chains presented below share a single source sample, sequenced in a study of blood T cell repertoires in COVID-19 (dated by TCRdb to about 2020). The receptor library was made with the immunoSEQ multiplex PCR assay. Entries here come from immuneACCESS through TCRdb and include only in-frame sequences with V and J called. Some clones fail to appear in such tables; in the studies checked, an unresolved V gene covers under half of the shortfall, and the cause of the remainder is unknown. The table for this sample lists more than 150,000 clones; over 70% of them were counted only once. The top ten constitute about an eighth of the sample. Sequenced input: PBMCs or T cells enriched from blood (not recorded which). The receptors originated from a man aged 55 to 69 who had been exposed to COVID-19.

The chain combines TRBV11-2 with TRBJ2-7; no definite D call. This CDR3 is built from 14 residues. The V end was cut by 5 bases, the J end by 9 bases, with 20 bases between. The V gene's germline CDR1 is SGHAT and CDR2 FQNNGV. CDR3 protein: CASSPHQRYGRQYF. CDR3 sequence (DNA): TGTGCCAGCAGCCCACACCAGAGGTACGGCCGGCAGTACTTC.

The gene calls are TRBV30 and TRBJ1-2; no reliable D call. The germline gives CDR1 GTSNPN, CDR2 SVGIG (reference sequence). Trimming left V 1 base short and J 14 bases short, with 14 bases between. CDR3 size: 11 residues. DNA of the CDR3: TGTGCCTGGAGTGGGCGGGCTTTGGGGACCTTC. This translates into CAWSGRALGTF. The full variable domain, rest sourced from reference TRBV30 and TRBJ1-2, is SQTIHQWPATLVQPVGSPLSLECTVEGTSNPNLYWYRQAAGRGLQLLFYSVGIGQISSEVPQNLSASRPQDRQFILSSKKLLLSDSGFYLCAWSGRALGTFGSGTRLTVV.

The V call is TRBV5-1, the J call TRBJ1-1; 7 bases match TRBD1. With V trimmed by 4 bases and J by 4 bases, 10 bases remained unmatched. The length of the CDR3 is 15 residues. Per the germline V gene, CDR1 is SGHRS and CDR2 is YFSETQ. The CDR3 sequence is CASSTLLTGTTEAFF. In DNA, the CDR3 is TGCGCCAGCAGCACCTTGCTGACAGGGACCACTGAAGCTTTCTTT.

In this sample, this clone turned up once. J is TRBJ2-3 and V is TRBV10-3; 11 nucleotides line up with TRBD2. The J segment lost 4 bases and the V segment lost 7 bases, leaving 10 bases of the junction unmatched. The length of the CDR3 is 16 residues. Germline V CDR1 and CDR2: ENHRY, SYGVKD. The DNA for the CDR3 is TGTGCCATCAAGGGCCAAACTAGCGGGAGCCCAGATACGCAGTATTTT. Residues: CAIKGQTSGSPDTQYF.

V is TRBV19 and J is TRBJ2-6; 8 bases line up with TRBD1. With 7 bases clipped from V and 0 bases from J, the junction kept 11 bases outside the gene matches. CDR1 and CDR2 (germline): LNHDA, SQIVND (reference sequence). CDR3 length: 18 residues. The CDR3 DNA sequence: TGTGCCAGTAAACCATGGACAGGGACGAACTCTGGGGCCAACGTCCTGACTTTC. Translating gives CASKPWTGTNSGANVLTF. Filled out from reference TRBV19 and TRBJ2-6, the complete variable domain reads DGGITQSPKYLFRKEGQNVTLSCEQNLNHDAMYWYRQDPGQGLRLIYYSQIVNDFQKGDIAEGYSVSREKKESFPLTVTSAQKNPTAFYLCASKPWTGTNSGANVLTFGAGSRLTVL.

The rearrangement joins TRBV5-4 to TRBJ2-5, with no clear D. The V gene lost 0 bases and the J gene lost 2 bases, with 8 bases spanning the gap. CDR1 and CDR2 (germline): SGHNT, YYREEE (reference sequence). CDR3 length: 14 amino acids. CDR3 residues: CASSLGPYQETQYF. The CDR3 coding sequence is TGTGCCAGCAGCTTGGGGCCTTATCAAGAGACCCAGTACTTC.

The chain has TRBV30 and TRBJ1-3; 7 positions match TRBD1. This CDR3 has 14 residues. CDR1 and CDR2 (germline): GTSNPN, SVGIG (reference sequence). After removal of 0 bases from V and 2 bases from J, the junction contained 1 base not matched to a gene. This CDR3 reads CAWSVGTAGNTIYF. CDR3 bases: TGTGCCTGGAGTGTCGGGACAGCTGGAAACACCATATATTTT.

The chain links TRBV24-1 to TRBJ1-2, with D possibly matching TRBD1 (6 bases). CDR3 size: 16 residues. Germline CDR1 and CDR2: KGHDR and SFDVKD. Trimming took 3 bases from V and 0 from J, leaving 13 bases between them. CDR3 bases: TGTGCCACCAGTGATCCAGGGGACACCTCTAACTATGGCTACACCTTC. This sequence encodes CATSDPGDTSNYGYTF.

This clone was picked up one time. This sequence joins TRBV5-4 and TRBJ1-4; 11 bases fit TRBD1. The CDR3 loop spans 14 amino acids. Germline-derived CDR1 and CDR2 are SGHNT and YYREEE (reference sequence). V was clipped by 4 bases and J by 8 bases; unmatched bases: 4. The CDR3, as DNA: TGTGCCAGCAGCCCGGACAGGGGGCCCGAAAAACTGTTTTTT. Protein: CASSPDRGPEKLFF.

This clone has more than one count but fewer than ten. The chain couples TRBV28 to TRBJ2-7; 7 nucleotides match TRBD2. Germline CDR1 MDHEN, CDR2 SYDVKM. The V and J ends lost 3 bases and 6 bases, in that order; junction bases with no gene match: 11. CDR3 size: 15 residues. DNA of the CDR3: TGTGCCAGCAGTTTTCTGGCGTTTGGGGGGGGCGAGCAGTACTTC. Translating it yields CASSFLAFGGGEQYF.

The chain employs TRBV5-1 and TRBJ1-5; 7 bases are shared with TRBD1. Trimming took 5 bases from V and 1 from J; bases not matched to a gene: 3. Germline-derived CDR1 and CDR2 are SGHRS and YFSETQ. The CDR3 totals 14 residues. In DNA, the CDR3 is TGCGCCAGCAGAGAGGGGGCAAGCAATCAGCCCCAGCATTTT. It specifies CASREGASNQPQHF.

The chain has TRBV6-1 and TRBJ2-7; D not resolved. Trimming removed 3 bases at V and 6 bases at J, with 15 bases between. Germline CDR1 reads MNHNS; CDR2 reads SASEGT. The CDR3 runs 14 residues. The CDR3 sequence is CASSDGFTAAEQYF. CDR3 sequence (DNA): TGTGCCAGCAGTGATGGTTTCACCGCGGCCGAGCAGTACTTC.

This chain connects TRBV30 to TRBJ2-1, with D possibly being TRBD2 (6 bases). CDR3 size: 16 residues. CDR1 and CDR2 (germline): GTSNPN, SVGIG (reference sequence). V was clipped by 5 bases and J by 2 bases, with 19 bases between them. The CDR3 DNA reads as TGTGCCTGGGCCCGGGTCGGGCGGGGAACCTACAATGAGCAGTTCTTC. Residues: CAWARVGRGTYNEQFF.

V and J are TRBV6-4 and TRBJ2-7, with TRBD1 as a possible D gene (5 bases). With 2 bases removed from V and 3 bases from J, the gap between germline ends came to 8 bases. CDR3 length: 13 amino acids. CDR1 is MRHNA, CDR2 SNTAGT, per germline. The CDR3 protein is CASSDHRYYEQYF. CDR3 coding DNA: TGTGCCAGCAGTGACCACAGGTACTACGAGCAGTACTTC.

The chain couples TRBV7-9 to TRBJ2-1, with a weak D call TRBD2 (5 bases). CDR3 size: 14 residues. The V gene's germline CDR1 is SEHNR and CDR2 FQNEAQ (reference sequence). Deletions cut 3 bases from V and 8 bases from J, with 14 bases between. The CDR3: CASSLGSRADEQFF. The CDR3 DNA reads TGTGCCAGCAGCTTGGGGAGCCGTGCCGATGAGCAGTTCTTC.

The chain employs TRBV28 and TRBJ2-7; weak D call: TRBD1 (5 bases). CDR1 MDHEN and CDR2 SYDVKM come from the germline V gene. This CDR3 has 10 amino acids. DNA of the CDR3: TGTGCTACAGGATTCGGCGAGCAGTACTTC. Encoded protein: CATGFGEQYF.

The chain has TRBV3-1 (or the pseudogene TRBV3-2) and TRBJ1-4; D uncertain. Per the germline V gene, CDR1 is LGHDT and CDR2 is YNNKEL (reference sequence). V was shortened by 0 bases and J by 10 bases, with 9 bases between the two germline ends. The length of the CDR3 is 13 residues. The chain's CDR3 is CASSQDTTRKLFF. The CDR3 DNA sequence: TGTGCCAGCAGCCAAGATACTACCCGAAAACTGTTTTTT.

This chain connects TRBV19 to TRBJ1-5, with D uncertain. Germline V gene lookup returns CDR1 LNHDA and CDR2 SQIVND (reference sequence). The CDR3 contains 14 residues. V lost 0 bases and J 5 bases, leaving 8 bases between the germline ends. CDR3 nucleotide sequence: TGTGCCAGTAGTATAGAGACGGGTTATCAGCCCCAGCATTTT. The encoded protein is CASSIETGYQPQHF.

Comment on this clone: One end of the junction varies from germline; a read error may be responsible. The chain couples TRBV9 to TRBJ2-3; 7 nucleotides match TRBD2. Per germline, CDR1 SGDLS and CDR2 YYNGEE. This CDR3 contains 13 residues. The CDR3 nucleotides read TGTGCCAGCAGCGTAGAGGGTAGCGGGCCACCAAAATTT. It yields the protein CASSVEGSGPPKF.

The chain joins TRBV3-1 (or the pseudogene TRBV3-2) to TRBJ2-5; 7 nucleotides line up with TRBD2. With V trimmed by 3 bases and J by 6 bases, 10 bases remained unmatched. The CDR3 loop spans 15 amino acids. The germline V gene has CDR1 LGHDT and CDR2 YNNKEL (reference sequence). CDR3 coding DNA: TGTGCCAGCAGCCAGAGGGGAGGGGTCAAACAGACCCAGTACTTC. This encodes CASSQRGGVKQTQYF.

This clone has a handful of counts. The J gene is TRBJ2-7, the V gene TRBV6-2 or TRBV6-3; D gene uncertain. From germline, CDR1 is MNHEY and CDR2 SVGEGT. V lost 1 base and J lost 6, with 13 bases in between. The CDR3 loop spans 14 amino acids. The CDR3 DNA sequence: TGTGCCAGCAGTTACTTCCCGATCCGAGGCGAGCAGTACTTC. Protein: CASSYFPIRGEQYF.

The rearrangement links TRBV5-5 to TRBJ2-5; weak D call: TRBD2 (6 bases). There are 13 residues in the CDR3. Deletions cut 6 bases from V and 2 bases from J, with 11 bases between. Germline lookup yields CDR1 SGHKS and CDR2 YYEKEE (reference sequence). CDR3 amino acids: CASILALQETQYF. The CDR3 DNA is TGTGCCAGCATACTAGCTCTACAAGAGACCCAGTACTTC.

The chain joins TRBV5-5 to TRBJ2-3, with D unclear. From germline, CDR1 is SGHKS and CDR2 YYEKEE (reference sequence). The CDR3 sequence is 12 residues long. Trimming pared 2 bases from V and 6 bases from J, leaving 7 bases between. CDR3 residues: CASSFGLDTQYF. DNA of the CDR3: TGTGCCAGCAGCTTCGGTCTGGATACGCAGTATTTT. The full variable domain, completed using reference TRBV5-5 and TRBJ2-3, is DAGVTQSPTHLIKTRGQQVTLRCSPISGHKSVSWYQQVLGQGPQFIFQYYEKEERGRGNFPDRFSARQFPNYSSELNVNALLLGDSALYLCASSFGLDTQYFGPGTRLTVL.

A few counts support this clone. This chain links TRBV25-1 with TRBJ1-1; D is unresolved. Germline values: CDR1 MGHDK, CDR2 SYGVNS. The CDR3 runs 15 residues. Trimming took off 2 bases at V and 1 base at J, with 11 bases between the two ends. This CDR3 is CASSEITSENTEAFF. DNA of the CDR3: TGTGCCAGCAGTGAAATAACCTCAGAGAACACTGAAGCTTTCTTT.

This clone has a single count. The gene calls are TRBV5-4 and TRBJ2-3, with 10 nucleotides matching TRBD1. The CDR3 consists of 15 residues. J was trimmed by 3 bases and V by 4 bases; bases with no gene match: 5. Per germline, CDR1 SGHNT and CDR2 YYREEE (reference sequence). The CDR3 nucleotides are TGTGCCAGCAGCCAGCGGGGACAGGGGACAGATACGCAGTATTTT. Translating gives CASSQRGQGTDTQYF.

This rearrangement joins TRBV27 to TRBJ1-6; D gene unclear. The CDR3 totals 15 residues. CDR1 MNHEY and CDR2 SMNVEV come from the germline V gene (reference sequence). V lost 4 bases, J lost 8 bases, and 15 bases lay in between. CDR3: CASSSSKTSDSPLHF. CDR3 in DNA: TGTGCCAGCAGTTCCTCCAAGACAAGTGATTCACCCCTCCACTTT.

The chain has TRBV19 and TRBJ1-1; D remains ambiguous. The CDR3 consists of 13 residues. CDR1 and CDR2 (germline): LNHDA, SQIVND (reference sequence). The ends were cut back, 2 bases at V and 4 bases at J, with 8 bases in the middle. The CDR3 DNA sequence: TGTGCCAGTAGTATAATGGGAGTCACTGAAGCTTTCTTT. Its protein product is CASSIMGVTEAFF.

In its sample, this clone was seen a few times. The CDR3 here is CAITRTENYGYTF. CDR3 nucleotides: TGTGCCATCACTAGGACAGAAAACTATGGCTACACCTTC. The chain has TRBV10-3 and TRBJ1-2; tentatively, D is TRBD1 (6 bases). Deletions cut 7 bases from V and 2 bases from J, with 11 bases between. Germline CDR1 ENHRY, CDR2 SYGVKD. There are 13 residues in the CDR3.